The rows below give T cell receptor beta chains drawn from one sample of a study of blood T cell repertoires in COVID-19. Libraries were prepared by immunoSEQ multiplex PCR; TCRdb keeps only in-frame clonotypes and omits some of them. The sample shows around 250,000 clones, about 82% of them seen only once. Sequenced material: peripheral blood. The receptor set was obtained from a man between 45 and 60 years old with active or convalescent COVID-19. CDR3s include the opening cysteine and the closing phenylalanine or tryptophan. A D gene is named only where the DNA matches it firmly. Only some rows state a clone size, as once, few, many or a class for expanded clones.

D gene	V gene	clone size	J gene	CDR3 DNA	CDR3 protein
TRBD2	TRBV7-2	NA	TRBJ2-1	TGTGCCAGCAGCTTAGCCCCCGGGACTAGAAAGTTCTTC	CASSLAPGTRKFF
TRBD1	TRBV3-1/TRBV3-2	NA	TRBJ1-1	TGTGCCAGCAGCCAAGACGAAGGGGGCGCGTACACTGAAGCTTTCTTT	CASSQDEGGAYTEAFF
TRBD1	TRBV7-9	NA	TRBJ1-2	TGTGCCAGCAGCCCGGGACAGGAGGCCTATGGCTACACCTTC	CASSPGQEAYGYTF
NA	TRBV2	NA	TRBJ1-5	TGTGCCAGCAGACAACAGGGCGGTCAGCCCCAGCATTTT	CASRQQGGQPQHF
NA	TRBV7-6	NA	TRBJ2-3	TGTGCCAGCAGCTCTAGCGGAGGGGGAAATACGCAGTATTTT	CASSSSGGGNTQYF
TRBD1	TRBV6-5	NA	TRBJ1-2	TGTGCCACCCAGGACAGGGCGGGAGGCTACACCTTC	CATQDRAGGYTF
TRBD2	TRBV5-4	once	TRBJ2-1	TGTGCCAGCAGCGCAAGACTAGCGGAGAGTAACAATGAGCAGTTCTTC	CASSARLAESNNEQFF
NA	TRBV30	NA	TRBJ1-1	TGTGCCTGGAGTGTGAGAGGAGGCACTGAAGCTTTCTTT	CAWSVRGGTEAFF
TRBD1	TRBV18	NA	TRBJ2-3	TGTGCCAGCTCACGGGGACAGAACACAGATACGCAGTATTTT	CASSRGQNTDTQYF
NA	TRBV27	NA	TRBJ2-5	TGTGCCAGCAGTACTTCTAGGTTGGAGGAGACCCAGTACTTC	CASSTSRLEETQYF
TRBD2	TRBV18	NA	TRBJ2-1	TGTGCCAGCTCATCACTAGCGCCCTACAATGAGCAGTTCTTC	CASSSLAPYNEQFF
NA	TRBV19	NA	TRBJ2-3	TGTGCCAGTAGTATCCGCGGGGTGGATACGCAGTATTTT	CASSIRGVDTQYF
NA	TRBV15	NA	TRBJ2-4	TGTGCCACCAGCAGAGCGGGGAACCTTTTAACCAAAAACATTCAGTACTTC	CATSRAGNLLTKNIQYF
NA	TRBV11-3	few	TRBJ1-1	TGTGCCAGCAGCCCCCAGGGAGGGGGGACTGAAGCTTTCTTT	CASSPQGGGTEAFF
NA	TRBV2	NA	TRBJ2-1	TGTGCCAGCAGCGCCCTGACGCGGTACAATGAGCAGTTCTTC	CASSALTRYNEQFF
NA	TRBV5-1	NA	TRBJ2-1	TGCGCCAGCAGCTTGGCCCCAGGGGTCAATGAGCAGTTCTTC	CASSLAPGVNEQFF
NA	TRBV5-1	NA	TRBJ2-6	TGCGCCAGCAGCTTCGGGGAAACTGGGGCCAACGTCCTGACTTTC	CASSFGETGANVLTF